The source of this TCR beta chain is a study of T cell repertoires in cytomegalovirus infection (dated by TCRdb to between 2019 and 2020). Background on the whole study: The peptide stimulations were aimed at well-studied HLA-B-restricted epitopes as well as recently identified HLA-C-restricted CMV epitopes, whose presentation resists viral immunomodulation. The HLA type of each donor mattered for the analysis, because public TCR beta signatures pointed to carriage of CMV infection along with the matching HLA type. The investigation overall reported the following: The ex vivo response was dominated by HLA-C-restricted CMV-specific TCR beta clonotypes, which also provided the single most frequent clonotype in two of eight donors. In both this cohort and an independent roughly 330-donor cohort, the cumulative frequency of public TCR beta family members distinguished carriers of CMV infection plus the relevant HLA type.

The CDR3 measures 13 amino acids from cysteine to phenylalanine. The only DNA kept is the CDR3, 39 bases in frame from the first base. Compared with germline, V lacks 2 bases and J lacks 4 bases; bases without a gene match: 0. The germline V gene gives CDR1 as MNHEY and CDR2 as SVGEGT. The sample was run on an Illumina HiSeq 1500. Using fastp at Q25 and MiXCR, TCRdb reprocessed the public reads and kept productive beta chains. Duplicate CDR3 protein sequences are folded into a single record with the most common DNA and genes. For this sample there are some 500,000 distinct CDR3 sequences; 30% to 40% appear just once. The ten top clones hold roughly a sixth of the sample. The treatment or condition label of this sample denotes: in vitro stimulation with specific CMV peptide epitopes to enrich CMV-specific T cells. On this clonotype: Its antigen remains undetermined. Per-base quality was not reported, and no clone a single base away is much larger than it.

The receptor's source is a human donor in good health (CMV status not recorded). Some clones in this sample may be carry-over from other donors' samples. The chain joins TRBV6-2 or TRBV6-3 to TRBJ1-1; 8 central bases correspond to TRBD1. Sequences were derived from cultured PBMCs, sampled from culture after CMV antigen stimulation. This receptor carries the CDR3 CASSYGQGTEAFF. The sequence in DNA is TGTGCCAGCAGTTACGGACAGGGCACTGAAGCTTTCTTT.